The clone carrying this TCR beta chain turned up a few times. Its antigen remains unidentified. The data were obtained in a study of T-cell reconstitution after alpha-beta-depleted transplantation in children. Study conclusions and caveats: T-cell counts and diversity at one year post-transplant came mainly from newly produced T cells.

The authors prepared the TCRbeta library with unique molecular identifiers. One entry per CDR3 protein, called by TCRdb with MiXCR from the PCR reads. The sample has fewer than 700,000 distinct CDR3 sequences, roughly 23% seen once. V lost 0 bases and J lost 7, with 21 bases in between. This CDR3 is built from 17 residues. Germline-derived CDR1 and CDR2 are SGHRS and YFSETQ. V and J are TRBV5-1 and TRBJ2-3, with D tentatively TRBD1 or TRBD2 (5 bases each). The clonotype originates from a boy in the first two years of life who had a stem cell transplant for acute myeloid leukemia, so the T cells may come from the graft donor. The input for sequencing was PBMCs, mostly from graft donor cells, taken 360 days after TCRalphabeta/CD19-depleted stem cell transplant. The DNA for the CDR3 is TGCGCCAGCAGCTTGGAGGGACCCCTAAGGGTTACAAATACGCAGTATTTT. Encoded protein: CASSLEGPLRVTNTQYF. The variable domain in full, with the rest retrieved from reference TRBV5-1 and TRBJ2-3, is KAGVTQTPRYLIKTRGQQVTLSCSPISGHRSVSWYQQTPGQGLQFLFEYFSETQRNKGNFPGRFSGRQFSNSRSEMNVSTLELGDSALYLCASSLEGPLRVTNTQYFGPGTRLTVL.